These T cell receptor beta chains were read from a single sample in a study of CD8 T cells in Susac syndrome. TCRdb used MiXCR to reprocess the immunoSEQ multiplex PCR reads, holding one entry per CDR3 protein. This sample has 250,000 to 300,000 distinct CDR3 sequences, with approximately 85% found just once. The sequenced material came from CD8+ T cells from PBMCs. The receptor source for this set is a human donor with multiple sclerosis. Both conserved end residues are part of each CDR3. Each record gives: J gene, V gene, D gene, clone size, CDR3 DNA, CDR3 protein. A D gene is named only where the DNA matches it firmly. Size is omitted from some rows. Given values are once, few, many or a class for expanded clones.

TRBJ2-3 TRBV9 TRBD1 once TGTGCCAGCAGCGTTAATCAGGGGGAGAGCACAGATACGCAGTATTTT CASSVNQGESTDTQYF
TRBJ2-7 TRBV20-1 TRBD1 . TGCAGTGCTAGGGGACAGGGGCCCTACGAGCAGTACTTC CSARGQGPYEQYF
TRBJ1-5 TRBV27 . . TGTGCCAGCAGTTTAGGGCAGGGGTTCCGTCAGCCCCAGCATTTT CASSLGQGFRQPQHF
TRBJ2-7 TRBV6-5 . few TGTGCCAGCAGTTACACCACCCCCGCTTACGAGCAGTACTTC CASSYTTPAYEQYF
TRBJ1-1 TRBV5-1 . . TGCGCCAGCAGCTTGATGTCTAACACTGAAGCTTTCTTT CASSLMSNTEAFF
TRBJ2-2 TRBV7-3 TRBD2 . TGTGCCGGCAGCCGACCCGGGACTAGCGGGAGAGCCGGGGAGCTGTTTTTT CAGSRPGTSGRAGELFF
TRBJ1-5 TRBV20-1 . . TGCAGTGCTAGAGTTGGGCAGGGGAAAAAACAGCCCCAGCATTTT CSARVGQGKKQPQHF
TRBJ2-1 TRBV5-4 TRBD2 once TGTGCCAGCAGCTTGTCGGACCTAGCGGGAGTAGATGAGCAGTTCTTC CASSLSDLAGVDEQFF
TRBJ1-1 TRBV12-3/TRBV12-4 . . TGTGCCAGCAGTTTAATAATCACTGAAGCTTTCTTT CASSLIITEAFF
TRBJ2-2 TRBV12-5 TRBD2 . TGTGCTAGTGCCACGACTAGCGGGAGTGATCTACTGCGGACCGGGGAGCTGTTTTTT CASATTSGSDLLRTGELFF
TRBJ2-3 TRBV18 TRBD2 . TGTGCCAGCTCATACGGACTAGCGGGGAGCACAGATACGCAGTATTTT CASSYGLAGSTDTQYF
TRBJ2-1 TRBV7-9 . . TGTGCCAGCCGGAAAGACAGGAACAATGAGCAGTTCTTC CASRKDRNNEQFF
TRBJ2-1 TRBV27 TRBD2 . TGTGCCAGCAGTTTAGAGCGGGACTCCTACAATGAGCAGTTCTTC CASSLERDSYNEQFF
TRBJ2-1 TRBV12-3/TRBV12-4 . . TGTGCCAGCAGCCCAACCAGCGGAGCCCACTACAATGAGCAGTTCTTC CASSPTSGAHYNEQFF
TRBJ2-7 TRBV6-5 . few TGTGCCAGCAGTTACGACGGAGCCTACGAGCAGTACTTC CASSYDGAYEQYF
TRBJ1-2 TRBV5-6 . . TGTGCCAGCAGCTTGGGAGACAGGAGCGGCTACACCTTC CASSLGDRSGYTF
TRBJ2-7 TRBV6-1 . few TGTGCCAGCAGTGAAGTTACAGACTACGAGCAGTACTTC CASSEVTDYEQYF
TRBJ2-7 TRBV9 . . TGTGCCAGCAGCATCGGACGGCGGGACGAGCAGTACTTC CASSIGRRDEQYF
TRBJ2-7 TRBV7-2 TRBD2 . TGTGCCAGCAGCTTATTCGGGGTCCAGCGGGAGCGCGAGCAGTACTTC CASSLFGVQREREQYF
TRBJ1-4 TRBV28 . few TGTGCCAGCAGTTTAGGCAGAGCAACTAATGAAAAACTGTTTTTT CASSLGRATNEKLFF
TRBJ2-1 TRBV16 . . TGTGCCAGCAGCCACCGGCCTGTTTTTGCAGGGACCCACAATGAGCAGTTCTTC CASSHRPVFAGTHNEQFF
TRBJ1-5 TRBV7-9 . . TGTGCCAGCGGGATGAACAATCAGCCCCAGCATTTT CASGMNNQPQHF
TRBJ1-2 TRBV7-9 . . TGTGCCAGCAGCCCGCTTTCGGGGGGCGCAAACTATGGCTACACCTTC CASSPLSGGANYGYTF
TRBJ2-7 TRBV20-1 TRBD1 . TGCAGTGCTAGAGCTGGGACAGCCCTCGGAAGCTCCTACGAGCAGTACTTC CSARAGTALGSSYEQYF
TRBJ1-2 TRBV19 TRBD1 . TGTGCCACCCGGGACAGCTATGGCTACACCTTC CATRDSYGYTF
TRBJ2-3 TRBV7-2 . . TGTGCCAGCAGCCGCAGAATGGGGAGCACAGATACGCAGTATTTT CASSRRMGSTDTQYF
TRBJ1-5 TRBV6-5 . . TGTGCCAGCAGTTACTCGAGGGCTTTCAATCAGCCCCAGCATTTT CASSYSRAFNQPQHF
TRBJ2-4 TRBV9 . . TGTGCCAGCAGCTCACCGGGGGTGGCTAGGACCGAAAACATTCAGTACTTC CASSSPGVARTENIQYF
TRBJ1-2 TRBV2 . . TGTGCCAGCAGAGGGAATAACTATGGCTACACCTTC CASRGNNYGYTF
TRBJ1-3 TRBV7-6 . . TGTGCCAGCAGCCCAGTTGGTACTGGAAACACCATATATTTT CASSPVGTGNTIYF
TRBJ1-1 TRBV13 TRBD1 once TGTGCCAGCAGCTCCGAGACAGGGGATGAGAACACTGAAGCTTTCTTT CASSSETGDENTEAFF